These 29 T cell receptor beta chains were all obtained from the same sample, sequenced in a study of T cell responses to AZD1222 COVID-19 vaccine (dated by TCRdb to 2020 to 2023). The time point label corresponds to: baseline before first vaccination. Libraries came from the immunoSEQ multiplex PCR assay. TCRdb provides this immuneACCESS table in a form limited to in-frame rearrangements. Some clones are lacking; in checked studies, under half of them reflect an unresolved V gene, and why the rest are absent is not known. For this sample there are 65,000 to 75,000 clones; less than 90% appear just once. Clones ranked in the top ten supply over 20% of the sample. The sample here was peripheral blood, taken on day 0 of AZD1222 vaccination. The receptor source for this set is an adult in good health.

DNA for the CDR3: TGTGCCAGCAGTGAACCTCCGCCGAACACTGAAGCTTTCTTT. Its translation is CASSEPPPNTEAFF. V is TRBV6-1 and J is TRBJ1-1; D call uncertain. Trimming cost V 2 bases and J 1 base, with 8 bases left between them. Germline lookup yields CDR1 MNHNS and CDR2 SASEGT. CDR3 size: 14 residues.

The rearrangement links TRBV12-3 or TRBV12-4 to TRBJ2-7; the D is unclear. V gave up 6 bases and J gave up 0 bases, with 9 bases separating them. The CDR3 length is 13 residues. The CDR3 region has the DNA TGTGCCAGCAGCCTCGGTAGCTCCTACGAGCAGTACTTC. It yields the protein CASSLGSSYEQYF.

This chain uses TRBV7-9 with TRBJ2-5; D gene unclear. This CDR3 spans 17 amino acids. V was cut by 5 bases and J by 0 bases, with 19 bases left in between. Per germline, CDR1 SEHNR and CDR2 FQNEAQ (reference sequence). The CDR3 loop reads CASSPRPGFRDQETQYF. CDR3 DNA: TGTGCCAGCAGCCCCCGCCCAGGCTTTAGAGACCAAGAGACCCAGTACTTC.

The genes are TRBV28 and TRBJ1-1; 9 bases are shared with TRBD1. Losses at the gene ends were 8 bases for V and 9 bases for J; bases not matched to a gene: 10. Germline-derived CDR1 and CDR2 are MDHEN and SYDVKM. CDR3 size: 13 residues. DNA of the CDR3: TGTGCCAGCCAAGACCTTGGGACAGGGCAAGCTTTCTTT. It encodes CASQDLGTGQAFF.

This sequence joins TRBV5-4 and TRBJ2-1, with TRBD1 as a possible D gene (6 bases). Trimming cost V 4 bases and J 7 bases, with 9 bases left between them. CDR1 is SGHNT, CDR2 YYREEE, per germline (reference sequence). The CDR3 runs to 12 residues. CDR3 sequence reads: CASSRDTNEQFF. For the CDR3, the DNA is TGTGCCAGCAGCAGGGACACAAATGAGCAGTTCTTC.

The CDR3 spells CASSYYGRAKQPQHF. As DNA, the CDR3 is TGTGCCAGCAGTTACTACGGTAGGGCCAAACAGCCCCAGCATTTT. The chain uses TRBV6-2 or TRBV6-3 and TRBJ1-5; D gene uncertain. The length of the CDR3 is 15 residues. Germline loops: CDR1 MNHEY, CDR2 SVGEGT. The V end lost 1 base, the J end lost 7 bases, and 14 bases lay between the germline ends.

This chain uses TRBV7-2 with TRBJ1-2, with unresolved D. The CDR3 is 11 amino acids. CDR1 is SGHTA, CDR2 FQGNSA, per germline. The ends were cut back, 5 bases at V and 5 bases at J, with 6 bases in the middle. DNA for the CDR3: TGTGCCAGCAGCGCCTATTATGGCTACACCTTC. This codes for CASSAYYGYTF.

This clone was seen once. The J gene is TRBJ1-2, the V gene TRBV5-1, with 7 positions matching TRBD1. The germline CDR1 and CDR2 sequences are SGHRS and YFSETQ. Trimming at V came to 0 bases and at J to 2 bases, leaving 4 bases not matched to a gene. The CDR3 length is 15 residues. The CDR3: CASSLAWGQNYGYTF. CDR3 bases: TGCGCCAGCAGCTTGGCATGGGGACAGAACTATGGCTACACCTTC.

The chain recombines TRBV27 with TRBJ2-1, with D maybe TRBD1 (5 bases). Germline V lookup: CDR1 MNHEY, CDR2 SMNVEV (reference sequence). V lost 6 bases, J lost 6 bases, and 12 bases lay in between. This CDR3 contains 13 residues. The CDR3 DNA is TGTGCCAGCAGCGCCAGGGATAGCAATGAGCAGTTCTTC. It yields the protein CASSARDSNEQFF.

This clone was picked up one time. The chain carries TRBV30 and TRBJ2-1; D remains ambiguous. The CDR3 has 14 amino acids. V dropped 5 bases and J dropped 0 bases, with 11 bases sitting between them. Germline V gene lookup returns CDR1 GTSNPN and CDR2 SVGIG (reference sequence). The CDR3 is CAWRLAYSYNEQFF. DNA for the CDR3: TGTGCCTGGCGCCTCGCCTACTCCTACAATGAGCAGTTCTTC.

The rearrangement joins TRBV5-1 to TRBJ2-1; D gene ambiguous. Looked up from germline, CDR1 is SGHRS and CDR2 is YFSETQ. V dropped 0 bases and J dropped 6 bases, with 10 bases sitting between them. This CDR3 region has 14 residues. The CDR3 loop reads CASSLASGRNEQFF. CDR3 nucleotide sequence: TGCGCCAGCAGCTTGGCCAGTGGTCGCAATGAGCAGTTCTTC.

The chain carries TRBV28 and TRBJ1-1; D possibly corresponds to TRBD1 (5 bases). Per germline, CDR1 MDHEN and CDR2 SYDVKM. V gave up 10 bases and J gave up 4 bases, with 10 bases separating them. The CDR3 consists of 11 residues. CDR3 region: CATWGGTEAFF. In nucleotides, the CDR3 is TGTGCCACCTGGGGGGGCACTGAAGCTTTCTTT.

This chain connects TRBV2 to TRBJ2-1, with D uncertain. V lost 8 bases to trimming and J lost 7 bases, with 12 bases between them. This CDR3 is built from 12 residues. The germline CDR1 and CDR2 sequences are SNHLY and FYNNEI. CDR3 sequence: CASAQTVNEQFF. CDR3 sequence (DNA): TGTGCCAGCGCACAGACGGTGAATGAGCAGTTCTTC.

J is TRBJ1-1 and V is TRBV18, with 7 bases that match TRBD1. The CDR3 sequence is 18 residues long. Germline-derived CDR1 and CDR2 are KGHSH and LQKENI. V was pared by 5 bases and J by 1 base, with 16 bases of the junction left unmatched. In DNA form, the CDR3 reads TGTGCCAGCTCATCGAAACTACACGGACAGGCTAAGAACACTGAAGCTTTCTTT. As protein: CASSSKLHGQAKNTEAFF.

The V call is TRBV29-1, the J call TRBJ1-2, with TRBD1 as a possible D gene (6 bases). CDR3 size: 11 residues. V lost 7 bases and J 6 bases, leaving 12 bases between the germline ends. In germline, CDR1 is SQVTM, CDR2 ANQGSEA. The CDR3 is CSALDSHGYTF. In nucleotides, the CDR3 is TGCAGCGCTCTGGACAGCCATGGCTACACCTTC.

The V call is TRBV6-1, the J call TRBJ2-7; D gene ambiguous. The CDR3 sequence is 14 residues long. Germline V gene lookup returns CDR1 MNHNS and CDR2 SASEGT. Trimming cost V 0 bases and J 7 bases, with 13 bases left between them. The CDR3 nucleotides read TGTGCCAGCAGTGAAGCGCAGGTCGGATATGAGCAGTACTTC. It specifies CASSEAQVGYEQYF.

V and J are TRBV6-5 and TRBJ1-3; D might be TRBD1 (5 bases). The germline CDR1 and CDR2 sequences are MNHEY and SVGAGI. V shed 0 bases and J shed 3 bases, with 9 bases lying between them. The CDR3 runs to 15 residues. The CDR3 protein is CASSYSAGVGNTIYF. The DNA for the CDR3 is TGTGCCAGCAGTTACTCGGCGGGGGTTGGAAACACCATATATTTT.

This sequence joins TRBV28 and TRBJ2-7, with 8 bases matching TRBD2. In germline, CDR1 is MDHEN, CDR2 SYDVKM. CDR3 length: 17 amino acids. J was trimmed by 8 bases and V by 2 bases; bases with no gene match: 17. In DNA form, the CDR3 reads TGTGCCAGCAGTTTAACAGTGGGCGGGAGGAAGTTTATCAAGCAGTACTTC. Amino acid sequence: CASSLTVGGRKFIKQYF.

This chain links TRBV15 with TRBJ1-6; TRBD1 is a possible D gene (5 bases). V lost 5 bases and J 5 bases, leaving 10 bases between the germline ends. Germline CDR1 and CDR2: LNHNV and YYDKDF (reference sequence). This CDR3 has 14 residues. The CDR3 DNA sequence: TGTGCCACCAGCTGGGGGGTGGATAATTCACCCCTCCACTTT. Translated: CATSWGVDNSPLHF.

The chain links TRBV12-3 or TRBV12-4 to TRBJ1-1; D is unclear. Trimming removed 6 bases from V and 4 bases from J, with 6 bases in between. The CDR3 extends over 11 amino acids. CDR3 amino acids: CASRAFTEAFF. In DNA form, the CDR3 reads TGTGCCAGCAGGGCTTTCACTGAAGCTTTCTTT.

This chain joins TRBV9 and TRBJ1-3; D possibly corresponds to TRBD1 (5 bases). Per germline, CDR1 SGDLS and CDR2 YYNGEE. The CDR3 has 15 amino acids. Trimming cost V 3 bases and J 0 bases, with 10 bases left between them. The CDR3 sequence: CASSGGVTSGNTIYF. The CDR3 DNA follows: TGTGCCAGCAGCGGAGGGGTTACCTCTGGAAACACCATATATTTT.

The table lists this clone with a few counts. The chain combines TRBV5-4 with TRBJ1-4, with no clear D. The CDR3 extends over 12 amino acids. Germline CDR1 SGHNT, CDR2 YYREEE (reference sequence). V lost 4 bases and J 4 bases, leaving 5 bases between the germline ends. CDR3 DNA: TGTGCCAGCAGCATGAGTAATGAAAAACTGTTTTTT. Its protein product is CASSMSNEKLFF.

The J gene is TRBJ2-7, the V gene TRBV10-3; TRBD2 matches at 8 bases. The CDR3 loop spans 14 amino acids. The J segment lost 2 bases and the V segment lost 8 bases, leaving 8 bases of the junction unmatched. Germline V gives CDR1 ENHRY, CDR2 SYGVKD. The CDR3 nucleotides are TGTGCCATCGCCGAGCGGGAGCCTCCCTACGAGCAGTACTTC. Its translation: CAIAEREPPYEQYF.

This clone was recorded a few times. The chain is built from TRBV19 and TRBJ2-2; the D gene is possibly TRBD1 (5 bases). V lost 7 bases and J 5 bases, leaving 17 bases between the germline ends. Germline V gives CDR1 LNHDA, CDR2 SQIVND (reference sequence). The CDR3 spans 15 residues. The CDR3 coding sequence is TGTGCCAGTACCCACACAGGCAGTGGGACCGGGGAGCTGTTTTTT. It is translated as CASTHTGSGTGELFF.

The chain is built from TRBV5-6 and TRBJ2-4; possibly TRBD1 for D (6 bases). In germline, CDR1 is SGHDT, CDR2 YYEEEE. Trimming stripped 3 bases from V and 0 bases from J, with 10 bases between. This CDR3 is built from 15 residues. CDR3 sequence (DNA): TGTGCCAGCAGCTCGGACAGCCTAGCCAAAAACATTCAGTACTTC. Translating gives CASSSDSLAKNIQYF.

The rearrangement links TRBV7-2 to TRBJ1-5; 9 bases are shared with TRBD1. Per the germline V gene, CDR1 is SGHTA and CDR2 is FQGNSA. V was clipped by 6 bases and J by 4 bases; unmatched bases: 7. This CDR3 is 15 amino acids long. For the CDR3, the DNA is TGTGCCAGCAGAAGCGGACAGGGGTGGAATCAGCCCCAGCATTTT. Translation: CASRSGQGWNQPQHF.

For the CDR3, the DNA is TGTGCCAGCAGCTTCACAGGGAATAATACGCAGTATTTT. This encodes CASSFTGNNTQYF. This sequence joins TRBV12-3 or TRBV12-4 and TRBJ2-3, with D perhaps matching TRBD1 (6 bases). Trimming took 6 bases from V and 7 from J, leaving 14 bases between them. This CDR3 is built from 13 residues.

The chain links TRBV6-1 to TRBJ1-1; D gene uncertain. Germline CDR1 MNHNS, CDR2 SASEGT. V gave up 0 bases and J gave up 1 base, with 9 bases separating them. The CDR3 has 15 amino acids. The CDR3 loop is CASSEASWGNTEAFF. The CDR3 coding sequence is TGTGCCAGCAGTGAAGCGAGTTGGGGGAACACTGAAGCTTTCTTT.

This sequence joins TRBV30 and TRBJ1-1, with D unresolved. The CDR3 extends over 11 amino acids. Trimming removed 7 bases at V and 1 base at J, with 7 bases between. CDR1 is GTSNPN and CDR2 is SVGIG in the germline V gene (reference sequence). CDR3 sequence (DNA): TGTGCCTCCTTAGGGAACACTGAAGCTTTCTTT. It specifies CASLGNTEAFF.